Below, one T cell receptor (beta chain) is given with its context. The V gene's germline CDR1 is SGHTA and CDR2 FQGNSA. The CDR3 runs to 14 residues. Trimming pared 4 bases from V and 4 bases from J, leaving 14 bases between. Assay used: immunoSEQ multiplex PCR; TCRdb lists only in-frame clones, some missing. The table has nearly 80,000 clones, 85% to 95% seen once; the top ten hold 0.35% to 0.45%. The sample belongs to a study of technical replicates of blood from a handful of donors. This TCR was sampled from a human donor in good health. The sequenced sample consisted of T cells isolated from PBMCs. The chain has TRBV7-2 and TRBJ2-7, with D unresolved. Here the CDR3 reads CASSSHGNFYEQYF. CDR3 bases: TGTGCCAGCAGCTCCCACGGTAATTTTTACGAGCAGTACTTC.